This T cell receptor beta chain was found in a study of immune evolution from preneoplasia to lung adenocarcinoma. Study overall: HLA loss of heterozygosity: about 7% AIS, about 15% MIA, approximately 31% ADC, none AAH.

The V gene's germline CDR1 is SGHRS and CDR2 YFSETQ. The CDR3 covers 14 residues. V lost 4 bases and J lost 4; bases outside the gene matches: 7. The repertoire was sequenced with immunoSEQ multiplex PCR; TCRdb's copy has only in-frame clones and lacks some. The data hold 9,500 to 10,000 clones, with around 89% observed a single time. The chain uses TRBV5-1 and TRBJ1-1, with 7 bases fitting TRBD1. The specimen sequenced was FFPE invasive lung adenocarcinoma tissue. This clonotype originated in a person aged 65-85 years with invasive lung adenocarcinoma. Some clones in this sample may be carry-over from other donors' samples. CDR3 DNA sequence: TGCGCCAGCAGCACCACAGGGGAGGTCACTGAAGCTTTCTTT. This encodes CASSTTGEVTEAFF.